Below are 6 T cell receptor beta chains sequenced from a single sample in a study of cytomegalovirus exposure and HLA in healthy donors listed by TCRdb under 2017. Libraries were built with the immunoSEQ multiplex PCR assay. Sourced from immuneACCESS, this table was stored by TCRdb with only in-frame sequences that have V and J called. A share of the clones is absent; for the studies checked, an unresolved V gene accounts for under half, and the remainder has no known explanation. This sample lists 250,000 to 350,000 clones; 87% were detected once. Approximately 1% of the sample is taken by the ten largest. The sequencing input was PBMCs. The receptors were gathered from a woman aged 25 to 39 in good health and CMV-seropositive.

The rearrangement uses TRBV7-3 and TRBJ2-3; D is unresolved. The CDR3 is 14 residues long. CDR1 is SGHTA and CDR2 is FQGTGA in the germline V gene. Deletions cut 5 bases from V and 2 bases from J, with 11 bases between. The CDR3 sequence is CASSIDQATDTQYF. The CDR3 DNA reads TGTGCCAGCAGCATAGACCAGGCCACAGATACGCAGTATTTT.

This chain connects TRBV12-5 to TRBJ1-1; no clear D gene. Per the germline V gene, CDR1 is LGHNT and CDR2 is FRNRAP. CDR3 length equals 13 residues. Trimming pared 2 bases from V and 0 bases from J, leaving 4 bases between. The CDR3 DNA reads TGTGCTAGTGGTTTGACCTTGAACACTGAAGCTTTCTTT. Protein sequence: CASGLTLNTEAFF.

This rearrangement joins TRBV29-1 to TRBJ2-7; 9 nucleotides match TRBD1. This CDR3 spans 13 amino acids. V was clipped by 6 bases and J by 1 base; unmatched bases: 4. Germline V gives CDR1 SQVTM, CDR2 ANQGSEA. The CDR3 protein is CSVGTGRSYEQYF. The CDR3 coding sequence is TGCAGCGTAGGGACAGGGAGGTCCTACGAGCAGTACTTC.

The chain has TRBV5-5 and TRBJ1-2; D gene ambiguous. V was shortened by 0 bases and J by 2 bases, with 8 bases between the two germline ends. The CDR3 contains 14 residues. Per germline, CDR1 SGHKS and CDR2 YYEKEE (reference sequence). The CDR3 DNA reads as TGTGCCAGCAGCTTGGAACAGAGCAACTATGGCTACACCTTC. Translation gives CASSLEQSNYGYTF.

This clone was seen a handful of times. The gene calls are TRBV6-4 and TRBJ1-6; D is perhaps TRBD1 (6 bases). CDR1 and CDR2 (germline): MRHNA, SNTAGT. Between the trimmed V and J ends, which lost 3 bases and 7 bases, there was a span of 13 bases. The CDR3 sequence is 15 residues long. This CDR3 is CASSEVRGGNSPLHF. CDR3 coding DNA: TGTGCCAGCAGTGAAGTCAGGGGAGGGAATTCACCCCTCCACTTT.

This chain links TRBV6-5 with TRBJ1-1, with D perhaps TRBD1 (5 bases). The CDR3 sequence is 16 residues long. Per the germline V gene, CDR1 is MNHEY and CDR2 is SVGAGI. Trimming removed 0 bases at V and 3 bases at J, with 14 bases between. CDR3: CASSYSKVLGDTEAFF. Here the CDR3 DNA reads TGTGCCAGCAGTTACTCGAAGGTCCTGGGGGACACTGAAGCTTTCTTT.